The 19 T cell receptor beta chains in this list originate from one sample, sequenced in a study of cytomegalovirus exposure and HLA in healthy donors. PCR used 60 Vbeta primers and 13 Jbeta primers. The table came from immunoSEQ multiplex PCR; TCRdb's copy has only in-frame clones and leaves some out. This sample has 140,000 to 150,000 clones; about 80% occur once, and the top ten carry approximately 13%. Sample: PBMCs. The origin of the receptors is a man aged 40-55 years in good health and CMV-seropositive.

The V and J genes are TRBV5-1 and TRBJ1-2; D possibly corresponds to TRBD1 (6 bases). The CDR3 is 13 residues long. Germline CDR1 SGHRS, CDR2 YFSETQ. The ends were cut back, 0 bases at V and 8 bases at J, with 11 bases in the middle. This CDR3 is CASSLGRGRGYTF. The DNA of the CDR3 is TGCGCCAGCAGCTTGGGCAGGGGAAGGGGCTACACCTTC.

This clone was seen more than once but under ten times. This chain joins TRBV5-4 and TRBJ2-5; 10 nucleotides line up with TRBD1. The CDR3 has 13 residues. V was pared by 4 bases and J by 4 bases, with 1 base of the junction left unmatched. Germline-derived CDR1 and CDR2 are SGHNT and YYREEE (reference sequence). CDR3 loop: CASSRTGGETQYF. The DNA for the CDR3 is TGTGCCAGCAGCCGGACAGGGGGAGAGACCCAGTACTTC.

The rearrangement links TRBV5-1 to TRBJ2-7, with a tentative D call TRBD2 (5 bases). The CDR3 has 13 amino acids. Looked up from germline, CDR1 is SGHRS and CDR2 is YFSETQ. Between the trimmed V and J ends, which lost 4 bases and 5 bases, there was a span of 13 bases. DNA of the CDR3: TGCGCCAGCAGCCTCTTACTAGTGGACGAGCAGTACTTC. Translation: CASSLLLVDEQYF.

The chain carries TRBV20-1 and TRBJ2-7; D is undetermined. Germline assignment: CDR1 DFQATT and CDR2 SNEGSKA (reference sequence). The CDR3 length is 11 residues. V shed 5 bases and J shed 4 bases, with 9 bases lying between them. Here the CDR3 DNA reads TGCAGTGCTCCACGGTGGTACGAGCAGTACTTC. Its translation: CSAPRWYEQYF.

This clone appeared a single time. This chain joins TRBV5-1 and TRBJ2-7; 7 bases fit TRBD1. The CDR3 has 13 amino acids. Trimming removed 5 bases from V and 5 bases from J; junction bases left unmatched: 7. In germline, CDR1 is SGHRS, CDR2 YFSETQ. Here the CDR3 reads CASSRQGVDEQYF. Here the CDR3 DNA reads TGCGCCAGCAGTAGACAGGGTGTCGACGAGCAGTACTTC.

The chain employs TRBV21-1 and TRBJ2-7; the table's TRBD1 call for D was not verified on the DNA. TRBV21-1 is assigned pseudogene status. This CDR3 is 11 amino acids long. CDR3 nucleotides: TGTGCCAGCAGCAACACCTACGAGCAGTACTTC. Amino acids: CASSNTYEQYF.

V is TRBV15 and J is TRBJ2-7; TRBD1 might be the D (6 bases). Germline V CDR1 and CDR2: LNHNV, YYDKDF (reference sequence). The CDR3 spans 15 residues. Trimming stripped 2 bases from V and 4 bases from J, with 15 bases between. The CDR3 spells CATSRTTGLGYEQYF. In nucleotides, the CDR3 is TGTGCCACCAGCAGAACTACAGGGTTGGGGTACGAGCAGTACTTC.

CDR3 region: CASSLDFGETQYF. The CDR3, as DNA: TGTGCCAGCAGCTTAGATTTCGGGGAAACCCAGTACTTC. The chain is built from TRBV7-2 and TRBJ2-5; D might be TRBD2 (5 bases). The V end was cut by 1 base, the J end by 8 bases, with 11 bases between. CDR1 is SGHTA, CDR2 FQGNSA, per germline. There are 13 residues in the CDR3.

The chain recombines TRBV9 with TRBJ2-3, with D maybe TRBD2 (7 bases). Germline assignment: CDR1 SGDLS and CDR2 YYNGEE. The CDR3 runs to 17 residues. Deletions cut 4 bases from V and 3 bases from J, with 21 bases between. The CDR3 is CASSPSVGGRLTDTQYF. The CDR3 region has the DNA TGTGCCAGCAGCCCGTCCGTGGGGGGGCGACTGACAGATACGCAGTATTTT. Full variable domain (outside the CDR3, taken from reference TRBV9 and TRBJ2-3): DSGVTQTPKHLITATGQRVTLRCSPRSGDLSVYWYQQSLDQGLQFLIQYYNGEERAKGNILERFSAQQFPDLHSELNLSSLELGDSALYFCASSPSVGGRLTDTQYFGPGTRLTVL.

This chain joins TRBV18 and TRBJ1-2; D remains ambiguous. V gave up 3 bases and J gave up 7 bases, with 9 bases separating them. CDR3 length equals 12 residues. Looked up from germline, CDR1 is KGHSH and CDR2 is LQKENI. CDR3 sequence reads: CASSPGHSGYTF. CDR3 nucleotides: TGTGCCAGCTCACCTGGGCACTCTGGCTACACCTTC.

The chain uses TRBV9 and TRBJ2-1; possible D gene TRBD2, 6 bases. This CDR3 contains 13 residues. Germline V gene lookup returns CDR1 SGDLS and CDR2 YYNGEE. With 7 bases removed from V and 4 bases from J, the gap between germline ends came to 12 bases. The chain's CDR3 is CASSPRGYNEQFF. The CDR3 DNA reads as TGTGCCAGCTCCCCCCGGGGGTACAATGAGCAGTTCTTC. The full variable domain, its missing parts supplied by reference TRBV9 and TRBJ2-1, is DSGVTQTPKHLITATGQRVTLRCSPRSGDLSVYWYQQSLDQGLQFLIQYYNGEERAKGNILERFSAQQFPDLHSELNLSSLELGDSALYFCASSPRGYNEQFFGPGTRLTVL.

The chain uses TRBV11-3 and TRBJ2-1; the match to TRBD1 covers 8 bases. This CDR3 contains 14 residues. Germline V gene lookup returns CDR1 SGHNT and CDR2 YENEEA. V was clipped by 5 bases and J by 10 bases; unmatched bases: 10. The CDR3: CASSRRTGLAEQFF. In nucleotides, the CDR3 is TGTGCCAGCAGCCGACGGACAGGGTTGGCGGAGCAGTTCTTC.

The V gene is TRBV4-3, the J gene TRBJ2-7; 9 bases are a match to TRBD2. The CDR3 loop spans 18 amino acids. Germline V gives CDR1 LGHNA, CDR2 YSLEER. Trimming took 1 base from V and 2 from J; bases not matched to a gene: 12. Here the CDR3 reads CASSQGLSETSGTYEQYF. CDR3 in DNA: TGCGCCAGCAGCCAAGGCCTTTCGGAGACTAGCGGAACCTACGAGCAGTACTTC.

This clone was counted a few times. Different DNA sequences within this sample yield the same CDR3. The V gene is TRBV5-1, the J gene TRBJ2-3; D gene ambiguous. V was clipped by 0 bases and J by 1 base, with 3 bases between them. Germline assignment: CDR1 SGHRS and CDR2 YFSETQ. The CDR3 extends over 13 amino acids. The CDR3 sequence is CASSLGGTDTQYF. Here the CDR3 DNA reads TGCGCCAGCAGCTTGGGCGGCACAGATACGCAGTATTTT.

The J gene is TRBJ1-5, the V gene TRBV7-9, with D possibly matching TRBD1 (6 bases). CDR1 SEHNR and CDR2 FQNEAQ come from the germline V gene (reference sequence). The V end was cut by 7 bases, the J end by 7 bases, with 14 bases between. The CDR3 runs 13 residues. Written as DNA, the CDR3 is TGTGCCAGCACCGACTCAGGGGACCAGCCCCAGCATTTT. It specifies CASTDSGDQPQHF.

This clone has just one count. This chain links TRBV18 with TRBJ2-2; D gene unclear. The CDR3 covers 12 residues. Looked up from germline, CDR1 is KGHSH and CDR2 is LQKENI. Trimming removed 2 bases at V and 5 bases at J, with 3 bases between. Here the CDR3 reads CASSPYTGELFF. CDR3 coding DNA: TGTGCCAGCTCACCATATACCGGGGAGCTGTTTTTT. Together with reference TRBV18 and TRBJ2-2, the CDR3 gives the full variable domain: NAGVMQNPRHLVRRRGQEARLRCSPMKGHSHVYWYRQLPEEGLKFMVYLQKENIIDESGMPKERFSAEFPKEGPSILRIQQVVRGDSAAYFCASSPYTGELFFGEGSRLTVL.

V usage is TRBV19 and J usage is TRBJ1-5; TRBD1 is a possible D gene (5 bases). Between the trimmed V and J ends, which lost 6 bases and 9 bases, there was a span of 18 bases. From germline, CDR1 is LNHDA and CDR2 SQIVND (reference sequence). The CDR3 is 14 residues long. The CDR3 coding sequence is TGTGCCAGTAGCACCGCGGGGCCCAGAGGGCCCCAGCATTTT. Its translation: CASSTAGPRGPQHF.

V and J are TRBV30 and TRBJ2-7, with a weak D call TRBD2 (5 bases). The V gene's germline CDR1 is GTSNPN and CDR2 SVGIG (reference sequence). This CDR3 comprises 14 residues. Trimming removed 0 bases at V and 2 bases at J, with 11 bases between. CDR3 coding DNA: TGTGCCTGGAGTGTCCAGCGGCGGACCTACGAGCAGTACTTC. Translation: CAWSVQRRTYEQYF.

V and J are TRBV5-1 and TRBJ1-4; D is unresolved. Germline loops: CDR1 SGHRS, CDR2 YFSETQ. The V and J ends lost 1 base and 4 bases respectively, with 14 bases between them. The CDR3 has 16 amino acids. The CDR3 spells CASSLSRNEGNEKLFF. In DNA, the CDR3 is TGCGCCAGCAGCTTGTCCCGGAACGAGGGTAATGAAAAACTGTTTTTT.